Described below is a single TCR beta chain sequence and its context. The data originate from a study of T cells in pancreatic ductal adenocarcinoma. Selected pancreatic ductal adenocarcinoma patients had undergone surgery without neoadjuvant therapy. Germline CDR1 MNHNY, CDR2 SVGAGI (reference sequence). The junction had 3 bases not matched to a gene; V was cut back by 4 bases and J by 5 bases. CDR3 length: 13 residues. Data came from immunoSEQ multiplex PCR; TCRdb stores just in-frame clones and leaves some out. The sample has roughly 100,000 clones, 90% to 95% seen once. The chain recombines TRBV6-6 with TRBJ2-7, with TRBD1 matching over 9 bases. Material: PBMCs. The sequence derives from a human donor with pancreatic ductal adenocarcinoma. CDR3: CASSFRTGDEQYF. As DNA, the CDR3 is TGTGCCAGCAGTTTCCGGACAGGGGACGAGCAGTACTTC.